A selection of T cell receptor beta chains follows, all from one sample in a study of blood T cell repertoires in COVID-19. Clones were sequenced by immunoSEQ multiplex PCR, and TCRdb holds only the in-frame ones, with some missing. The sample shows fewer than 250,000 clones, 80% to 90% of them seen only once. What was sequenced was PBMCs or T cells enriched from blood (not recorded which). All receptors derive from a woman aged 40 to 49 with acute COVID-19. CDR3s include the opening cysteine and the closing phenylalanine or tryptophan.

v_call	j_call	cdr3_aa
TRBV10-3	TRBJ2-7	CAISSTSVSYEQYF
TRBV11-1	TRBJ1-5	CASSPQGVGQPQHF
TRBV28	TRBJ2-7	CASSSTGGPTYEQYF
TRBV7-3	TRBJ2-3	CASSLTPAGGQYF
TRBV5-4	TRBJ2-7	CASSFEGASGIYEQYF
TRBV29-1	TRBJ1-4	CSGTTGYEKLFF
TRBV11-3	TRBJ2-7	CASSSDAYEQYF
TRBV18	TRBJ1-5	CASSPGEGTQPQHF
TRBV11-3	TRBJ2-1	CASSPSPSYNEQFF
TRBV28	TRBJ1-1	CASSTGRDTEAFF
TRBV2	TRBJ2-7	CASVGSDRFYEQYF
TRBV6-5	TRBJ1-1	CASRSTPNTEAFF
TRBV19	TRBJ1-4	CASRPGQGSITANEKLFF
TRBV3-1/TRBV3-2	TRBJ1-1	CASSLTRPGRNTEAFF
TRBV14	TRBJ2-1	CASSQDRGWGDNQFF
TRBV2	TRBJ1-1	CASRRVYTQSFYTEAFF
TRBV6-1	TRBJ2-4	CASSERGSLGIIQYF
TRBV7-9	TRBJ1-2	CASSPRDYNGYTF
TRBV19	TRBJ2-1	CASSAGSFEQFF
TRBV10-1	TRBJ2-7	CASSTGEVSSEQYF
TRBV19	TRBJ2-5	CASSILGDQETQYF
TRBV19	TRBJ2-2	CASSQYDSSTGELFF
TRBV6-5	TRBJ2-1	CASSSTPWNEQFF
TRBV9	TRBJ1-3	CASSADPTAGNTIYF
TRBV7-9	TRBJ2-7	CASSLTGIHEQYF
TRBV28	TRBJ2-7	CATRDSVTYEQYF
TRBV28	TRBJ1-5	CASSPLAKNSNQPQHF
TRBV9	TRBJ2-1	CASSVSGGIYNEQFF
TRBV7-8	TRBJ2-1	CASSRRQGTTSYNEQFF
TRBV5-5	TRBJ1-3	CASSLATGGGNTIYF
TRBV20-1	TRBJ2-7	CSAPGAMEQYF
TRBV4-1	TRBJ2-3	CASSQEGGGRAHTQYF
TRBV4-1	TRBJ1-1	CASSQPAGAWAFF
TRBV10-2	TRBJ2-7	CASSYSLRGGFSSLEQYF
TRBV9	TRBJ2-2	CASSVGAGGNTGELFF
TRBV14	TRBJ2-2	CASSQEFVSGRAWDTGELFF
TRBV11-3	TRBJ2-1	CASSLESSGIYNEQFF
TRBV5-4	TRBJ2-5	CASSLPSGGQETQYF
TRBV19	TRBJ1-2	CASTQGATHGYTF
TRBV6-2/TRBV6-3	TRBJ2-1	CASSIRDSYNEQFF
TRBV28	TRBJ1-5	CASSLGRHQPQHF
TRBV9	TRBJ2-2	CASSATSVLTGELFF
TRBV7-3	TRBJ2-2	CASSSTSGRRTGELFF
TRBV6-2/TRBV6-3	TRBJ2-5	CASSQGQTYQETQYF
TRBV5-1	TRBJ2-5	CASSLGSQETQYF
TRBV6-5	TRBJ1-6	CASSREYNSPLHF
TRBV10-3	TRBJ2-1	CAISDDRGSSYNEQFF
TRBV14	TRBJ2-7	CASSQTGTGSPYEQYF
TRBV6-5	TRBJ2-5	CASSYGGETQYF
TRBV3-1/TRBV3-2	TRBJ1-5	CASSPGGPSNQPQHF
TRBV5-6	TRBJ2-7	CASSSKPGSSYEQYF
TRBV5-5	TRBJ1-6	CASSGTDNSPLHF
TRBV5-1	TRBJ1-1	CASSTNRDRGLKDTEAFF